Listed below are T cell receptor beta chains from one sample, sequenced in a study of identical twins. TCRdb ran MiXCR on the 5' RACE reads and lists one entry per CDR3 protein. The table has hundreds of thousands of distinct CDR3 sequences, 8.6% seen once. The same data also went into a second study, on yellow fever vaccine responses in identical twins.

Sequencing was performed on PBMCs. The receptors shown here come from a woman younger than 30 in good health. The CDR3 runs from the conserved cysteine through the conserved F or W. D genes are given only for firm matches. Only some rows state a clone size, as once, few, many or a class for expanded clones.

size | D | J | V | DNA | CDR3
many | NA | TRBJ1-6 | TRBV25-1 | TGTGCCAGCAGTGTTAAGACACCTGGGGGAAGGTCCTATAATTCACCCCTCCACTTT | CASSVKTPGGRSYNSPLHF
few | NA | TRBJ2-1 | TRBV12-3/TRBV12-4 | TGTGCCAGCAGTTTAGGGGGTTGGGGTAATGAGCAGTTCTTC | CASSLGGWGNEQFF
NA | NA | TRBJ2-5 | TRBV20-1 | TGCAGTGCGCCCCCGGGACGTGGCCAAGAGACCCAGTACTTC | CSAPPGRGQETQYF
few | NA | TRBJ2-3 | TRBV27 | TGTGCCAGCAGTTTACGGGCCCGGGACACCCGCACAGATACGCAGTATTTT | CASSLRARDTRTDTQYF
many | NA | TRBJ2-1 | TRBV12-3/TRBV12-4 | TGTGCCAGCAGTTTAGCGAGGAGCTCCTACAATGAGCAGTTCTTC | CASSLARSSYNEQFF
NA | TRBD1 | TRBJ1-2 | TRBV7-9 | TGTGCCAGCATCGAGACAGGGGTTAACTATGGCTACACCTTC | CASIETGVNYGYTF
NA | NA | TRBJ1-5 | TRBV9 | TGTGCCAGCAGCGTGGAGGGCAGTTCGTATCAGCCCCAGCATTTT | CASSVEGSSYQPQHF
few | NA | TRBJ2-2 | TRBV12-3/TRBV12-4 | TGTGCCAGCAGTTTTCGGGGCGGCGGGGAGCTGTTTTTT | CASSFRGGGELFF
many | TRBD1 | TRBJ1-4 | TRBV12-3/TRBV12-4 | TGTGCCAGCAGTGGGACAGGGGAGGGAAAACTGTTTTTT | CASSGTGEGKLFF
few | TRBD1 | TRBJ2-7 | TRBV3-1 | TGTGCCAGCAGCCAGTCGGACAGGGAAATATACGAGCAGTACTTC | CASSQSDREIYEQYF
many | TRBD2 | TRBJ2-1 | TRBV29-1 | TGCAGCGTTGAAAGTCGGGAGGGTTACAATGAGCAGTTCTTC | CSVESREGYNEQFF